This T cell receptor beta chain appears in the sequencing data of a study of Ad26.COV2.S vaccination and SARS-CoV-2 variants. Only in-frame clones appear in the TCRdb table, and some are missing; sequencing was by immunoSEQ multiplex PCR. This sample has more than 400,000 clones; 80% to 95% occur once, and the top ten carry around 1.7%. This clone was counted a single time. Treatment here: about 20 received Ad26.COV2.S at low or high dose, single or two shots; about 5 received placebo; per-sample allocation not given. Specimens were obtained on day 63 following the first vaccine or placebo injection. The germline V gene has CDR1 SNHLY and CDR2 FYNNEI. CDR3 size: 13 residues. The J segment lost 2 bases and the V segment lost 6 bases, leaving 3 bases of the junction unmatched.

The source was peripheral blood, collected in a trial of Ad26.COV2.S vaccine versus placebo. The receptor's source is a person between 18 and 65 years old who received the Ad26.COV2.S COVID-19 vaccine or a placebo. This chain joins TRBV2 and TRBJ2-5; TRBD2 matches at 7 bases. CDR3 bases: TGTGCCAGCAGGGGGACTACTCAAGAGACCCAGTACTTC. Translating it yields CASRGTTQETQYF.